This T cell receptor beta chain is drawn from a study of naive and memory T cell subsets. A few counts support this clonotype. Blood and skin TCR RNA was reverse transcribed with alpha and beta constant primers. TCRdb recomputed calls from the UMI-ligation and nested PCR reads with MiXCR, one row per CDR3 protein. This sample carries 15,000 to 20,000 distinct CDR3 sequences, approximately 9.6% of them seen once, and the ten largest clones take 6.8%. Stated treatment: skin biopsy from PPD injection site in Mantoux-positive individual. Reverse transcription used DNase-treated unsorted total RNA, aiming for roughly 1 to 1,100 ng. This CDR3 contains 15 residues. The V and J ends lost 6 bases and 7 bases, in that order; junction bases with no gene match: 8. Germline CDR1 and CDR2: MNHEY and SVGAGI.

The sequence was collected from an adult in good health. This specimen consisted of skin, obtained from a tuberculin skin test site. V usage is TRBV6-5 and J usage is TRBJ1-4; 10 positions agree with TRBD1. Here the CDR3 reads CASRLDRGLREKLFF. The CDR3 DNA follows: TGTGCCAGCAGACTAGACAGGGGGCTTCGTGAAAAACTGTTTTTT.